This T cell receptor beta chain was profiled in a study of T cell clonotyping in hematopoietic cell transplantation. The CDR3 extends over 14 amino acids. CDR1 and CDR2 from the germline V gene are SGHRS and YFSETQ. V was cut by 0 bases and J by 2 bases, with 8 bases left in between. Regarding time point: recipient sample about 28 days before transplant, after cytoreduction. Assay used: immunoSEQ multiplex PCR; TCRdb lists only in-frame clones, some missing. The table shows 25,000 to 30,000 clones, with less than 85% occurring only once. The chain links TRBV5-1 to TRBJ1-2; no reliable D call. Here the sequenced sample was peripheral blood mononuclear cells, taken before stem cell transplant. This sequence originates from a man between 35 and 55 years old with acute myeloid leukemia. Some clones in this sample may be carry-over from other donors' samples. The CDR3 nucleotides are TGCGCCAGCAGCTTGGGTGCCACGAACTATGGCTACACCTTC. It specifies CASSLGATNYGYTF.